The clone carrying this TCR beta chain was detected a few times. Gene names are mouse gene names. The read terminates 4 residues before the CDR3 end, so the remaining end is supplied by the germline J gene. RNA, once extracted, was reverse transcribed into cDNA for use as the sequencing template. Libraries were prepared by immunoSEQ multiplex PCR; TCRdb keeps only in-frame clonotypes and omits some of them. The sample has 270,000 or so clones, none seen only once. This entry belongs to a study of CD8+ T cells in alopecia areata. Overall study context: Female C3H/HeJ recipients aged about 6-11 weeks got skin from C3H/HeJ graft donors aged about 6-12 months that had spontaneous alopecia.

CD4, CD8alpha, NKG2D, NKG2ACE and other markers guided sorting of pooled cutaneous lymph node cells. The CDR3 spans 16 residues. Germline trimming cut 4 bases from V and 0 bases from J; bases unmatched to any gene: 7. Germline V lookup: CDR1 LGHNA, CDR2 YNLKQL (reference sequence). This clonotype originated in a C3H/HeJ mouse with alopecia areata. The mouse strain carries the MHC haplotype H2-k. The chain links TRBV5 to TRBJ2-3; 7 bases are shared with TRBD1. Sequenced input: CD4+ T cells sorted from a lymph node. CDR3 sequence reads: CASSRQGRASAETLYF. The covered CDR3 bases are TGTGCCAGCAGCCGACAGGGTCGGGCTAGTGCAGAA.